In its sample, the clone carrying this T cell receptor beta chain was seen a few times. The CDR3 is 15 amino acids. Trimming removed 2 bases from V and 3 bases from J, with 11 bases in between. CDR1 is MGHRA, CDR2 YSYEKL, per germline. The entry originates in a study of cytomegalovirus exposure and HLA in healthy donors. The PCR contained 60 Vbeta and 13 Jbeta primers. TCRdb's copy holds only in-frame clones and misses some; the assay was immunoSEQ multiplex PCR. The profile covers roughly 92,000 clones, with around 8% appearing a single time and approximately 2.4% taken by the ten largest. Sequenced input: PBMCs. This chain connects TRBV4-1 to TRBJ1-5; TRBD1 might be the D (6 bases). The source is a man aged 50 to 60 in good health and CMV-seronegative. In DNA form, the CDR3 reads TGCGCCAGCAGCCAAAGCCAGGGGACCAATCAGCCCCAGCATTTT. Amino acids: CASSQSQGTNQPQHF.